Listed below are T cell receptor beta chains from one sample, sequenced in a study of molecular identifiers for immune sequencing clone quantification. TCRdb passed the PCR reads through MiXCR, listing each CDR3 protein once. The data hold about 640,000 distinct CDR3 sequences, with about 20% observed a single time. Sequencing input: naive CD8+ T cells from blood, with Jurkat cell RNA spiked in. These receptors came from a human donor in good health. Some libraries in this study had Jurkat cell RNA spiked in. The CDR3 runs from the conserved cysteine through the conserved F or W. Each record gives: CDR3 length, D gene, clone size, J gene, V gene, CDR3 protein, CDR3 DNA. D genes are given only for firm matches. Size is stated for part of the rows, as once, few or many counts, or as a class when the clone is expanded.

15,NA,many,TRBJ2-5,TRBV4-1,CASSQEGLKQETQYF,TGCGCCAGCAGCCAAGAAGGACTAAAACAAGAGACCCAGTACTTC
18,NA,many,TRBJ2-3,TRBV4-1,CASSQDPGGSGYTDTQYF,TGCGCCAGCAGCCAAGATCCAGGGGGTAGCGGTTACACAGATACGCAGTATTTT
15,NA,few,TRBJ2-1,TRBV6-2/TRBV6-3,CASSPPRRVADEQFF,TGTGCCAGCAGTCCCCCGCGGAGGGTAGCGGATGAGCAGTTCTTC
15,NA,many,TRBJ2-4,TRBV2,CASTSSSVAKNIQYF,TGTGCCAGCACAAGTAGCAGCGTAGCCAAAAACATTCAGTACTTC
16,TRBD2,NA,TRBJ2-1,TRBV7-9,CASSPNLAGEPYEQFF,TGTGCCAGCAGCCCGAATCTAGCGGGAGAGCCCTATGAGCAGTTCTTC
13,NA,NA,TRBJ2-2,TRBV6-5,CASSYDNTGELFF,TGTGCCAGCAGTTATGATAACACCGGGGAGCTGTTTTTT
12,NA,many,TRBJ1-4,TRBV16,CASSQSALKLFF,TGTGCCAGCAGCCAATCGGCCCTAAAACTGTTTTTT
13,TRBD1,NA,TRBJ2-7,TRBV27,CAAGTGASYEQYF,TGTGCCGCCGGAACAGGGGCCTCCTACGAGCAGTACTTC
18,TRBD2,many,TRBJ2-4,TRBV2,CASSERTSGRTAKNIQYF,TGTGCCAGCAGTGAAAGGACTAGCGGGAGGACAGCCAAAAACATTCAGTACTTC
14,NA,NA,TRBJ2-7,TRBV11-3,CASSPLTRPYEQYF,TGTGCCAGCAGCCCTTTGACTAGACCCTACGAGCAGTACTTC
19,NA,NA,TRBJ2-1,TRBV20-1,CSASMASAGGSRSYNEQFF,TGCAGTGCTAGTATGGCTTCAGCGGGCGGTTCAAGGTCCTACAATGAGCAGTTCTTC
17,NA,NA,TRBJ2-1,TRBV4-1,CASSLEPLASSYNEQFF,TGCGCCAGCAGCCTCGAACCCCTAGCGAGCTCCTACAATGAGCAGTTCTTC
15,NA,many,TRBJ2-7,TRBV4-1,CASSQGASNPYEQYF,TGCGCCAGCAGCCAAGGGGCCAGCAACCCCTACGAGCAGTACTTC
13,NA,few,TRBJ2-7,TRBV4-3,CASSQSEFHEQYF,TGCGCCAGCAGCCAATCGGAGTTTCACGAGCAGTACTTC
13,NA,many,TRBJ2-3,TRBV6-2/TRBV6-3,CASSSIRQDTQYF,TGTGCCAGCAGTTCGATACGGCAGGATACGCAGTATTTT
15,TRBD2,many,TRBJ2-1,TRBV29-1,CSVAWRTSGKNEQFF,TGCAGCGTTGCCTGGAGAACTAGCGGGAAGAATGAGCAGTTCTTC
11,NA,few,TRBJ1-2,TRBV20-1,CSATENYGYTF,TGCAGTGCTACTGAAAACTATGGCTACACCTTC
19,NA,NA,TRBJ2-1,TRBV11-2,CASSLTPPDSAGLNNEQFF,TGTGCCAGCAGCTTAACCCCCCCGGACAGCGCGGGGCTGAACAATGAGCAGTTCTTC
12,TRBD1,NA,TRBJ1-1,TRBV30,CARGQENTEAFF,TGTGCCCGGGGACAGGAAAACACTGAAGCTTTCTTT
15,NA,NA,TRBJ2-7,TRBV9,CASSVGYSLRYEQYF,TGTGCCAGCAGCGTGGGGTACTCCCTACGATACGAGCAGTACTTC
13,NA,many,TRBJ2-5,TRBV7-9,CASSLGSLETQYF,TGTGCCAGCAGCTTAGGCAGTCTTGAGACCCAGTACTTC
13,TRBD1,many,TRBJ2-7,TRBV20-1,CSATDRVIYEQYF,TGCAGTGCCACGGACAGGGTAATCTACGAGCAGTACTTC
16,NA,many,TRBJ2-2,TRBV7-9,CASSLLAYPNTGELFF,TGTGCCAGCAGCTTACTAGCGTATCCGAACACCGGGGAGCTGTTTTTT
14,NA,many,TRBJ2-3,TRBV20-1,CSAREGGGGDTQYF,TGCAGTGCTAGAGAAGGAGGAGGGGGTGATACGCAGTATTTT
16,TRBD1,few,TRBJ1-1,TRBV20-1,CTSNRMIQGMNTEAFF,TGCACCTCTAACCGGATGATACAGGGGATGAACACTGAAGCTTTCTTT
13,NA,NA,TRBJ1-1,TRBV20-1,CSARPTAHTEAFF,TGCAGTGCTAGACCGACAGCACACACTGAAGCTTTCTTT
14,NA,NA,TRBJ1-1,TRBV28,CASSSADKNTGAFF,TGTGCCAGCAGTTCCGCGGACAAAAACACTGGAGCTTTCTTT
14,NA,many,TRBJ2-3,TRBV4-3,CASSRGVVTDTQYF,TGCGCCAGCAGTCGAGGGGTTGTCACAGATACGCAGTATTTT
15,TRBD1,many,TRBJ1-5,TRBV6-2/TRBV6-3,CASSYPDRVNQPQHF,TGTGCCAGCAGTTACCCAGACAGGGTCAATCAGCCCCAGCATTTT
15,TRBD1,few,TRBJ2-7,TRBV4-3,CASSQGGTGSYEQYF,TGCGCCAGCAGCCAAGGGGGGACAGGCTCCTACGAGCAGTACTTC
15,TRBD1,NA,TRBJ2-4,TRBV23-1,CASSPQGEAKNIQYF,TGCGCCAGCAGTCCTCAGGGGGAGGCCAAAAACATTCAGTACTTC
18,TRBD2,many,TRBJ2-3,TRBV7-9,CASSLEWSGGSGTDTQYF,TGTGCCAGCAGCTTAGAGTGGAGCGGGGGATCTGGCACAGATACGCAGTATTTT
14,TRBD2,many,TRBJ2-3,TRBV14,CASRAGELTDTQYF,TGTGCCAGCAGGGCGGGGGAGCTCACAGATACGCAGTATTTT
16,NA,NA,TRBJ2-7,TRBV19,CASSVGGPASSYEQYF,TGTGCCAGTAGTGTCGGGGGGCCGGCCAGCTCCTACGAGCAGTACTTC
17,NA,NA,TRBJ2-7,TRBV4-3,CASSQDYGTPYSYEQYF,TGCGCCAGCAGCCAAGATTATGGAACACCTTACTCCTACGAGCAGTACTTC
15,NA,many,TRBJ2-1,TRBV7-3,CASSLTLSSYNEQFF,TGTGCCAGCAGCTTAACGCTGAGCTCCTACAATGAGCAGTTCTTC
14,NA,many,TRBJ2-3,TRBV20-1,CSARLPAGTDTQYF,TGCAGTGCTAGGCTACCGGCGGGCACAGATACGCAGTATTTT
12,NA,many,TRBJ2-4,TRBV2,CASSVKGAIQYF,TGTGCCAGCAGTGTCAAAGGGGCCATTCAGTACTTC
17,TRBD1,NA,TRBJ1-1,TRBV9,CASSDRDRGFSGTEAFF,TGTGCCAGCAGCGACCGGGACAGGGGGTTTTCGGGCACTGAAGCTTTCTTT
15,TRBD1,NA,TRBJ1-2,TRBV28,CASSSADRDPYGYTF,TGTGCCAGCAGTTCCGCGGACAGGGACCCATATGGCTACACCTTC
14,NA,many,TRBJ2-5,TRBV19,CASSIYGYQETQYF,TGTGCCAGTAGTATTTATGGTTACCAAGAGACCCAGTACTTC
16,NA,NA,TRBJ1-5,TRBV19,CASSIDGGFGNQPQHF,TGTGCCAGTAGTATAGACGGGGGGTTCGGCAATCAGCCCCAGCATTTT
18,NA,few,TRBJ1-5,TRBV6-2/TRBV6-3,CASSQIPGTSSSNQPQHF,TGTGCCAGCAGCCAAATACCCGGGACGAGTAGCAGCAATCAGCCCCAGCATTTT
16,NA,few,TRBJ1-5,TRBV28,CASRFLTEILNQPQHF,TGTGCCAGCAGATTCCTAACGGAGATACTCAATCAGCCCCAGCATTTT
17,TRBD1,few,TRBJ1-1,TRBV19,CASSTHPYGTGFTEAFF,TGTGCCAGTAGTACACACCCTTACGGGACAGGGTTCACTGAAGCTTTCTTT